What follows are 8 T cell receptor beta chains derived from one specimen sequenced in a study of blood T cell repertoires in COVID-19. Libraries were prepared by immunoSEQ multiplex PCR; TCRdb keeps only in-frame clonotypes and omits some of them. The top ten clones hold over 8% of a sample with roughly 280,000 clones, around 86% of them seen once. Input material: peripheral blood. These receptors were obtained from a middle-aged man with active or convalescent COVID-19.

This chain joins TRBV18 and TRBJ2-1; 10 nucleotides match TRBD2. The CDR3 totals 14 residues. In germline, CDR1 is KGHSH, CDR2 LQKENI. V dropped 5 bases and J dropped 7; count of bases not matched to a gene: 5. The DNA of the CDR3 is TGTGCCAGCTCAACAGCGGGAGGGAATAATGAGCAGTTCTTC. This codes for CASSTAGGNNEQFF.

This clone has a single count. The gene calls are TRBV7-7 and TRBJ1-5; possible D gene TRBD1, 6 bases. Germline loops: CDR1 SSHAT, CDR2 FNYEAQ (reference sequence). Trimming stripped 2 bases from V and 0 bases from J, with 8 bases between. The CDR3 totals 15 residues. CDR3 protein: CASSLIGGSNQPQHF. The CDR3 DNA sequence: TGTGCCAGCAGCTTAATAGGGGGTAGCAATCAGCCCCAGCATTTT.

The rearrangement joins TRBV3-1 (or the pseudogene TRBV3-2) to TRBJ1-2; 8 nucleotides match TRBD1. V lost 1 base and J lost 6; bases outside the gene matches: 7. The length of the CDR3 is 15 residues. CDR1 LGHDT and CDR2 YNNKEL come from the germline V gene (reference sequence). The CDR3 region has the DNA TGTGCCAGCAGCCAAGTTGACAGGGGTGCCCATGGCTACACCTTC. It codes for CASSQVDRGAHGYTF.

Written as DNA, the CDR3 is TGCGCCAGCAGCTTACATATTACAGGCCCTAACACTGAAGCTTTCTTT. Translation gives CASSLHITGPNTEAFF. The V call is TRBV5-1, the J call TRBJ1-1; D perhaps matches TRBD1 (5 bases). The CDR3 is made up of 16 amino acids. Trimming removed 2 bases from V and 2 bases from J, with 16 bases in between. Germline V gene sequence: CDR1 SGHRS, CDR2 YFSETQ.

CDR3 loop: CASLGTFGYTF. The CDR3 nucleotides read TGTGCCAGCCTAGGAACATTTGGCTACACCTTC. The chain joins TRBV2 to TRBJ1-2; D is uncertain. In germline, CDR1 is SNHLY, CDR2 FYNNEI. With 8 bases removed from V and 7 bases from J, the gap between germline ends came to 11 bases. This CDR3 contains 11 residues.

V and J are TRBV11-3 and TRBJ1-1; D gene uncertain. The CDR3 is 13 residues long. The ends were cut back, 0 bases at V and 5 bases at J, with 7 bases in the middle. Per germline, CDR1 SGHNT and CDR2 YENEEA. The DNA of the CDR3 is TGTGCCAGCAGCTTAGATCCAGTAACTGAAGCTTTCTTT. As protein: CASSLDPVTEAFF.

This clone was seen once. The CDR3 DNA sequence: TGCGCCACCAAACAGGGTTCCGTGAACACTGAAGCTTTCTTT. It translates to CATKQGSVNTEAFF. The chain links TRBV5-1 to TRBJ1-1; D possibly corresponds to TRBD1 (6 bases). Germline CDR1 and CDR2: SGHRS and YFSETQ. V lost 9 bases and J lost 0, with 15 bases in between. CDR3 length equals 14 residues. Full variable domain (remainder filled in from reference TRBV5-1 and TRBJ1-1): KAGVTQTPRYLIKTRGQQVTLSCSPISGHRSVSWYQQTPGQGLQFLFEYFSETQRNKGNFPGRFSGRQFSNSRSEMNVSTLELGDSALYLCATKQGSVNTEAFFGQGTRLTVV.

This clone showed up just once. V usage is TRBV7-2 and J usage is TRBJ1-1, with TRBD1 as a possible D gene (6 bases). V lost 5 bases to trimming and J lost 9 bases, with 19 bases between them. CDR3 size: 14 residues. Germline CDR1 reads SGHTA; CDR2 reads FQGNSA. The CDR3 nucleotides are TGTGCCAGCAGCAACTTTCGGGGACACTTAAAAGCTTTCTTT. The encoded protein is CASSNFRGHLKAFF.